This TCR beta chain comes out of a study of beta chain features in type 1 diabetes. What was sequenced were expressed TCRB transcripts, since all of the isolated RNA had been reverse transcribed. Sequencing was performed with immunoSEQ multiplex PCR; in TCRdb, only in-frame clones are kept and a portion is missing. Here the sample spans approximately 150,000 clones, more than 9% being singletons. CDR3 size: 14 residues. Germline V gene data show CDR1 as SNHLY and CDR2 as FYNNEI. V shed 6 bases and J 1 base; nucleotides not matched to a gene: 2. This TCR derives from a man aged 18 to 29 in good health. Source material: naive CD4+ T cells from blood. The chain recombines TRBV2 with TRBJ2-3; TRBD1 agrees at 9 bases. The CDR3 here is CASRRDRGTDTQYF. The CDR3 nucleotides read TGTGCCAGCAGGCGGGACAGGGGCACAGATACGCAGTATTTT.